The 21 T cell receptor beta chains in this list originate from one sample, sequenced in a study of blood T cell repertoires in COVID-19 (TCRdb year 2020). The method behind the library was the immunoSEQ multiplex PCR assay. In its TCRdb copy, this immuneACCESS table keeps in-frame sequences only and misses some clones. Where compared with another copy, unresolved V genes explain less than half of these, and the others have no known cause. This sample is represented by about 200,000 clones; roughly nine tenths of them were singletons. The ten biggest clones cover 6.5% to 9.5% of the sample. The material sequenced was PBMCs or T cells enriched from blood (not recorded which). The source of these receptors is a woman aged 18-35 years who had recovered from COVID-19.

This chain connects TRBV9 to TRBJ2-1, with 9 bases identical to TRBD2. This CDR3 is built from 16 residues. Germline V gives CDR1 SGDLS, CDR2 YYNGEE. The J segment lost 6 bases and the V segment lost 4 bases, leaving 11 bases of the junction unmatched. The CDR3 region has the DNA TGTGCCAGCAGCCTCAGTCCCAGCGGGGGGATCAATGAGCAGTTCTTC. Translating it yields CASSLSPSGGINEQFF.

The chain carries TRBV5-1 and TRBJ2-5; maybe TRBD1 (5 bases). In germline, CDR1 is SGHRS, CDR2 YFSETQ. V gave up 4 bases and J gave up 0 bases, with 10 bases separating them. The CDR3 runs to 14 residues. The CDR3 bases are TGCGCCAGCAGCCCTCAGGACAACCAAGAGACCCAGTACTTC. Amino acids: CASSPQDNQETQYF.

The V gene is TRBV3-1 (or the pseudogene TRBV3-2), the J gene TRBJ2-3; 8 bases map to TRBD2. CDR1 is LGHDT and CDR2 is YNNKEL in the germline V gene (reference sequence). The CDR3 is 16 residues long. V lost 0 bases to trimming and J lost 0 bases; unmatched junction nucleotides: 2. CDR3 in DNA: TGTGCCAGCAGCCAAGAACTAGCGGTTAGCACAGATACGCAGTATTTT. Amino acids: CASSQELAVSTDTQYF.

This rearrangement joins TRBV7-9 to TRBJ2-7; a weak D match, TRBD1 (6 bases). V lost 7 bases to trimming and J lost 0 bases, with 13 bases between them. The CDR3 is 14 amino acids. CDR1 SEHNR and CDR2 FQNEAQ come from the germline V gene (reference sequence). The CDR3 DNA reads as TGTGCCAGCACAAGGGACATCTACTCCTACGAGCAGTACTTC. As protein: CASTRDIYSYEQYF.

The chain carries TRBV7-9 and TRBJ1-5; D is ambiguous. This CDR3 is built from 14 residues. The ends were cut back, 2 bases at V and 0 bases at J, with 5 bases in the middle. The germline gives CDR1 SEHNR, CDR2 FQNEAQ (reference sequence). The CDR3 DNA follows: TGTGCCAGCAGCTTAAGCGTTAGCAATCAGCCCCAGCATTTT. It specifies CASSLSVSNQPQHF.

CDR3 nucleotide sequence: TGTGCCAGCAGTCCGACAGGGCAATTAGATGAAAAACTGTTTTTT. It encodes CASSPTGQLDEKLFF. The V gene is TRBV7-9, the J gene TRBJ1-4, with 7 bases identical to TRBD1. Germline V CDR1 and CDR2: SEHNR, FQNEAQ (reference sequence). CDR3 length: 15 residues. With V trimmed by 6 bases and J by 6 bases, 10 bases remained unmatched.

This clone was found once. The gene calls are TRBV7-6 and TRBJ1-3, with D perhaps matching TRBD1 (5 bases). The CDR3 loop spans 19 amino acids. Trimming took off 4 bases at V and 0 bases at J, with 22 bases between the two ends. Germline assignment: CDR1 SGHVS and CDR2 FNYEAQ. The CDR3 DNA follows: TGTGCCAGCAGCTCCCAACGAAACCGACAGCGCGACTCTGGAAACACCATATATTTT. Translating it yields CASSSQRNRQRDSGNTIYF.

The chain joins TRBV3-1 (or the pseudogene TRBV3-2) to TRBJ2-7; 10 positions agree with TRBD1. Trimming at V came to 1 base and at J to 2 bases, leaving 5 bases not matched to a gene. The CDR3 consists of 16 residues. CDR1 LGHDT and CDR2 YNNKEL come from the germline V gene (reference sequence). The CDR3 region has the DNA TGTGCCAGCAGCCAAGGGGGTGGGACAGGGGCCTACGAGCAGTACTTC. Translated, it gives CASSQGGGTGAYEQYF.

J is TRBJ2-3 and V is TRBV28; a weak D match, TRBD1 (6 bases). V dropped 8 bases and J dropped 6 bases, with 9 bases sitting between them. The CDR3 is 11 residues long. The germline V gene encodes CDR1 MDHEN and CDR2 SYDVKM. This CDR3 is CASLQGDTQYF. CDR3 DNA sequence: TGTGCCAGCCTCCAGGGGGATACGCAGTATTTT.

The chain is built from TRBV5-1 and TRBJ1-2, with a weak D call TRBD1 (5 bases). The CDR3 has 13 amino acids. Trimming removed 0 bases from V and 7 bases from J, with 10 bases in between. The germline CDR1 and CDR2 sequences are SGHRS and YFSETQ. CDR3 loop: CASSLGATGGYTF. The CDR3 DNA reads TGCGCCAGCAGCTTGGGGGCAACAGGTGGCTACACCTTC.

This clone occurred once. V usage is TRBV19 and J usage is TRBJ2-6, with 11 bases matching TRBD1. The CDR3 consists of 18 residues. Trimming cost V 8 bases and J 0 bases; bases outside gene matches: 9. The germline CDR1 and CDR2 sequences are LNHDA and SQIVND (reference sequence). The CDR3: CASVTGTGGTSGANVLTF. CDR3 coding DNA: TGTGCCAGTGTGACCGGGACAGGGGGTACCTCTGGGGCCAACGTCCTGACTTTC.

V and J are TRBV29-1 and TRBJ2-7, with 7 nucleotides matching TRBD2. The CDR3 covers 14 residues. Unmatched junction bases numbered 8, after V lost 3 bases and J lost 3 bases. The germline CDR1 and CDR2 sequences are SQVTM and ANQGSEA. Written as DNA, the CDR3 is TGCAGCGTTGACAGTGTCGGGGGGTTCTACGAGCAGTACTTC. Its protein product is CSVDSVGGFYEQYF.

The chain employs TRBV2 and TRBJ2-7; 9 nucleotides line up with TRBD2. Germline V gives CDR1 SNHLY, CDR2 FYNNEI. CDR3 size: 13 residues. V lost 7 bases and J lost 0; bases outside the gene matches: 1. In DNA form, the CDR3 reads TGTGCCAGCATACTAGCGGGCTCCTACGAGCAGTACTTC. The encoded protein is CASILAGSYEQYF.

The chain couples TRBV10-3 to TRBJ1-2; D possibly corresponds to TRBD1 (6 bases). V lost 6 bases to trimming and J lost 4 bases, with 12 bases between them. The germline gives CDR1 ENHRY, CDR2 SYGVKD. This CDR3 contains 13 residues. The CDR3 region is CAIRRPDSYGYTF. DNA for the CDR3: TGTGCCATCAGAAGACCGGACAGCTATGGCTACACCTTC.

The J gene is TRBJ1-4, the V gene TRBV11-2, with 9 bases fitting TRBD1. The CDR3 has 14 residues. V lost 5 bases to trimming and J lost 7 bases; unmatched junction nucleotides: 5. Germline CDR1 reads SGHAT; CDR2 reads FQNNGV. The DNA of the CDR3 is TGTGCCAGCAGCAAACAGGGGGCGGGTGAAAAACTGTTTTTT. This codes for CASSKQGAGEKLFF.

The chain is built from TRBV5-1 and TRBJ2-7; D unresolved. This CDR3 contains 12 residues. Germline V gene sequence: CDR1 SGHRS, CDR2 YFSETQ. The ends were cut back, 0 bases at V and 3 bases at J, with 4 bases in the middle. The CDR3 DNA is TGCGCCAGCAGCTTGGACTTCTACGAGCAGTACTTC. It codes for CASSLDFYEQYF.

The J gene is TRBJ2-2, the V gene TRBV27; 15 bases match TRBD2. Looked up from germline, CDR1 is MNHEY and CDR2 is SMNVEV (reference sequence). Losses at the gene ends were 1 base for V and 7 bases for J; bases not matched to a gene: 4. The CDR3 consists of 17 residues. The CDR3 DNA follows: TGTGCCAGCAGTTTATTGGGACTAGCGGGGGGAGTCGGGGAGCTGTTTTTT. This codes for CASSLLGLAGGVGELFF.

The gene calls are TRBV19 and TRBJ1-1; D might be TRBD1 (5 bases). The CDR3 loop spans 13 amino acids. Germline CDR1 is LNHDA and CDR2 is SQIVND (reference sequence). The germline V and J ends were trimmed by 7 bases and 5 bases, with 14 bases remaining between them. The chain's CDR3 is CASTMGLGTEAFF. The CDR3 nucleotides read TGTGCCAGTACTATGGGACTGGGGACTGAAGCTTTCTTT.

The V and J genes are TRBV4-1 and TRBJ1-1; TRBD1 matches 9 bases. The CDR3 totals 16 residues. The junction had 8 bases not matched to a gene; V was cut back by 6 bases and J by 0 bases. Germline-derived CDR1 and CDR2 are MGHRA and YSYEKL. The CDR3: CASRSRTGAVNTEAFF. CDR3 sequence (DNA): TGCGCCAGCAGGAGTCGGACAGGGGCAGTGAACACTGAAGCTTTCTTT.

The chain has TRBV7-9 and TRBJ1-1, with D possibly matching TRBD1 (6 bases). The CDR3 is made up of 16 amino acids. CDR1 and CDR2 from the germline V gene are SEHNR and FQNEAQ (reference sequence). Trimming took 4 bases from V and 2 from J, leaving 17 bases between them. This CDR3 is CASSSLDSPLNTEAFF. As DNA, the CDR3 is TGTGCCAGCAGCTCCCTGGACAGCCCGTTAAACACTGAAGCTTTCTTT.

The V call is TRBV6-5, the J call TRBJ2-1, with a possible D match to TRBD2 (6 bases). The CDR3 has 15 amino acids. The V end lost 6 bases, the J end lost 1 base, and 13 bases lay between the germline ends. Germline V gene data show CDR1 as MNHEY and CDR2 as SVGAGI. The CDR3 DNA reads TGTGCCAGCAGGACCGACAGCGGGTCCTACAATGAGCAGTTCTTC. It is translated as CASRTDSGSYNEQFF.